One sample yielded the 23 T cell receptor beta chains listed below, sequenced in a study of shared clonotypes between healthy human individuals. Sequencing was performed with immunoSEQ multiplex PCR; in TCRdb, only in-frame clones are kept and a portion is missing. In the table there are over 800,000 clones, about 91% of which are singletons. Terminally differentiated effector memory CD45RA+ cells were left out of the naive CD8 fraction, which was CD45RO-negative and positively selected for CCR7. The specimen was naive CD8+ T cells sorted from blood. All receptors derive from a man aged 30 to 39 in good health.

J is TRBJ2-2 and V is TRBV9; D unresolved. This CDR3 comprises 12 residues. CDR1 and CDR2 (germline): SGDLS, YYNGEE. V lost 4 bases and J 5 bases, leaving 6 bases between the germline ends. This CDR3 reads CASSSVTGELFF. CDR3 nucleotide sequence: TGTGCCAGCAGCTCGGTAACCGGGGAGCTGTTTTTT.

The CDR3 nucleotides are TGTGCCAGCAGTAACACTCCGGGACAGGGGGCCGACACCGGGGAGCTGTTTTTT. As protein: CASSNTPGQGADTGELFF. The chain uses TRBV28 and TRBJ2-2, with 12 bases identical to TRBD1. Germline V gives CDR1 MDHEN, CDR2 SYDVKM. V was pared by 5 bases and J by 3 bases, with 10 bases of the junction left unmatched. This CDR3 contains 18 residues.

The chain couples TRBV27 to TRBJ2-7; the D is unclear. Germline assignment: CDR1 MNHEY and CDR2 SMNVEV (reference sequence). Trimming shortened V by 0 bases and J by 0 bases, and 9 bases separated the two germline ends. The CDR3 runs to 15 residues. The CDR3 DNA reads TGTGCCAGCAGTTTATCGTATAGGAGCTCCTACGAGCAGTACTTC. It specifies CASSLSYRSSYEQYF.

The gene calls are TRBV2 and TRBJ2-1, with D perhaps being TRBD1 or TRBD2 (7 bases each). V dropped 10 bases and J dropped 8 bases, with 21 bases sitting between them. The CDR3 covers 14 residues. The germline V gene has CDR1 SNHLY and CDR2 FYNNEI. The CDR3 DNA is TGTGCCATCGAAGCGGGACAGATTCGGGATGAGCAGTTCTTC. Amino acid sequence: CAIEAGQIRDEQFF. Looking up the rest from reference TRBV2 and TRBJ2-1 gives the full variable domain: EPEVTQTPSHQVTQMGQEVILRCVPISNHLYFYWYRQILGQKVEFLVSFYNNEISEKSEIFDDQFSVERPDGSNFTLKIRSTKLEDSAMYFCAIEAGQIRDEQFFGPGTRLTVL.

This rearrangement joins TRBV19 to TRBJ2-7; 9 positions match TRBD1. With 3 bases clipped from V and 3 bases from J, the junction kept 6 bases outside the gene matches. This CDR3 has 15 residues. From germline, CDR1 is LNHDA and CDR2 SQIVND (reference sequence). CDR3 region: CASSMSPGQGYEQYF. In DNA, the CDR3 is TGTGCCAGTAGTATGTCCCCGGGACAGGGCTACGAGCAGTACTTC.

The chain combines TRBV6-6 with TRBJ2-3; 7 bases match TRBD2. The CDR3 covers 16 residues. CDR1 is MNHNY, CDR2 SVGAGI, per germline (reference sequence). Germline trimming cut 4 bases from V and 3 bases from J; bases unmatched to any gene: 10. DNA for the CDR3: TGTGCCAGCAGTTCGGAGCGGGGTAGGGGTACAGATACGCAGTATTTT. Translation: CASSSERGRGTDTQYF.

CDR3 nucleotide sequence: TGTGCCAGTAGTATAGACGCACTAGCGGGAGGGCCCTACAATGAGCAGTTCTTC. Protein sequence: CASSIDALAGGPYNEQFF. The J gene is TRBJ2-1, the V gene TRBV19, with TRBD2 matching over 13 bases. Germline-derived CDR1 and CDR2 are LNHDA and SQIVND (reference sequence). This CDR3 has 18 amino acids. After removal of 0 bases from V and 2 bases from J, the junction contained 4 bases not matched to a gene.

The chain couples TRBV5-6 to TRBJ2-7, with D possibly called TRBD1 or TRBD2 (5 bases each). The V gene lost 2 bases and the J gene lost 4 bases, with 13 bases spanning the gap. This CDR3 comprises 14 residues. The V gene's germline CDR1 is SGHDT and CDR2 YYEEEE. CDR3 DNA sequence: TGTGCCAGCAGCTTCCGGGACGACCCTTACGAGCAGTACTTC. Amino acids: CASSFRDDPYEQYF.

J is TRBJ2-7 and V is TRBV4-1; possible D gene TRBD1, 5 bases. V was trimmed by 1 base and J by 0 bases, leaving 13 bases between them. CDR3 length equals 16 residues. The germline V gene encodes CDR1 MGHRA and CDR2 YSYEKL. The CDR3 nucleotides read TGCGCCAGCAGCCAAGGGTGGACACTCAGCTCCTACGAGCAGTACTTC. Translation gives CASSQGWTLSSYEQYF.

This chain joins TRBV10-2 and TRBJ2-1; D might be TRBD2 (5 bases). This CDR3 has 20 amino acids. Per germline, CDR1 WSHSY and CDR2 SAAADI. V dropped 4 bases and J dropped 0 bases, with 25 bases sitting between them. Here the CDR3 DNA reads TGCGCCAGCAGTGGTAATGTGCATCGGGAACGTCAAAGCTCCTACAATGAGCAGTTCTTC. It is translated as CASSGNVHRERQSSYNEQFF.

The V and J genes are TRBV10-3 and TRBJ2-5; 7 positions match TRBD1. The germline V gene has CDR1 ENHRY and CDR2 SYGVKD. V shed 0 bases, J shed 5 bases, and the junction held 6 bases outside the gene matches. The CDR3 runs to 15 residues. CDR3 sequence reads: CAISESRQGWETQYF. The CDR3 region has the DNA TGTGCCATCAGTGAGTCTAGACAGGGATGGGAGACCCAGTACTTC.

The V gene is TRBV13, the J gene TRBJ2-1; 12 positions agree with TRBD1. The CDR3 is made up of 19 amino acids. J lost 4 bases, V lost 4 bases, and 14 bases had no gene match. Germline loops: CDR1 PRHDT, CDR2 FYEKMQ (reference sequence). The CDR3 region has the DNA TGTGCCAGCAGCTCTCAGGGGGGACAGGGGGCCCCCCCGTACAATGAGCAGTTCTTC. Translating gives CASSSQGGQGAPPYNEQFF. Full variable domain (remainder filled in from reference TRBV13 and TRBJ2-1): AAGVIQSPRHLIKEKRETATLKCYPIPRHDTVYWYQQGPGQDPQFLISFYEKMQSDKGSIPDRFSAQQFSDYHSELNMSSLELGDSALYFCASSSQGGQGAPPYNEQFFGPGTRLTVL.

The chain joins TRBV6-5 to TRBJ2-7, with D possibly TRBD2 on 5 matching bases. The CDR3 extends over 11 amino acids. V lost 5 bases to trimming and J lost 8 bases, with 10 bases between them. Germline CDR1 and CDR2: MNHEY and SVGAGI. The CDR3 DNA reads as TGTGCCAGCAGTGGCGGGTTCCAGCAGTACTTC. Its protein product is CASSGGFQQYF.

CDR3 in amino acids: CASSHTMREKANEQFF. In DNA, the CDR3 is TGTGCCAGCAGCCATACTATGAGGGAGAAGGCGAATGAGCAGTTCTTC. The rearrangement joins TRBV14 to TRBJ2-1; D is possibly TRBD2 (5 bases). Trimming left V 3 bases short and J 7 bases short, with 19 bases between. CDR1 SGHDN and CDR2 FVKESK come from the germline V gene. CDR3 length: 16 amino acids.

The chain combines TRBV27 with TRBJ2-7; maybe TRBD1 (5 bases). CDR3 length equals 16 residues. CDR1 is MNHEY, CDR2 SMNVEV, per germline (reference sequence). The germline V and J ends were trimmed by 6 bases and 1 base, with 19 bases remaining between them. CDR3 DNA: TGTGCCAGCAGCTCCCTCCAATCAGGGAATTCCTACGAGCAGTACTTC. Its translation is CASSSLQSGNSYEQYF.

V is TRBV29-1 and J is TRBJ2-1; TRBD2 agrees at 12 bases. The J segment lost 12 bases and the V segment lost 7 bases, leaving 4 bases of the junction unmatched. Germline assignment: CDR1 SQVTM and CDR2 ANQGSEA. This CDR3 comprises 11 residues. The CDR3 bases are TGCAGCGAAGAACTAGCGGGAGGGCAGTTCTTC. It is translated as CSEELAGGQFF.

The table lists this clone with a count of one. The chain has TRBV11-2 and TRBJ1-4; possible D gene TRBD1, 6 bases. CDR1 is SGHAT and CDR2 is FQNNGV in the germline V gene. The CDR3 sequence is 12 residues long. V lost 5 bases to trimming and J lost 7 bases, with 8 bases between them. CDR3 amino acids: CASSRGSEKLFF. DNA for the CDR3: TGTGCCAGCAGCAGGGGGTCTGAAAAACTGTTTTTT.

The chain has TRBV7-2 and TRBJ1-2; D not resolved. V was clipped by 1 base and J by 2 bases, with 8 bases between them. Germline-derived CDR1 and CDR2 are SGHTA and FQGNSA. The CDR3 runs to 14 residues. The CDR3 bases are TGTGCCAGCAGCTTAGAGATGGGGAACTATGGCTACACCTTC. It specifies CASSLEMGNYGYTF.

This clone showed up just a few times. J is TRBJ2-7 and V is TRBV5-4, with 10 bases fitting TRBD2. The CDR3 has 16 residues. The germline V gene has CDR1 SGHNT and CDR2 YYREEE (reference sequence). The trim removed 4 bases at V and 2 bases at J, leaving 9 bases unmatched. In DNA form, the CDR3 reads TGTGCCAGCAGCACGGCTTCTAGCGGGAGTCCCTACGAGCAGTACTTC. This gives the protein CASSTASSGSPYEQYF.

The rearrangement joins TRBV28 to TRBJ1-2; tentative D call: TRBD1 (6 bases). Per the germline V gene, CDR1 is MDHEN and CDR2 is SYDVKM. The CDR3 contains 14 residues. The V gene lost 0 bases and the J gene lost 7 bases, with 12 bases spanning the gap. The CDR3 is CASSLWGTGSGYTF. The CDR3 DNA reads as TGTGCCAGCAGTTTATGGGGTACAGGGTCTGGCTACACCTTC.

The chain carries TRBV2 and TRBJ2-3; D is uncertain. V was clipped by 11 bases and J by 1 base, with 13 bases between them. CDR1 is SNHLY and CDR2 is FYNNEI in the germline V gene. The CDR3 is 13 residues long. The CDR3 DNA reads as TGTGCCTGCAATGGCGAAGGCACAGATACGCAGTATTTT. It encodes CACNGEGTDTQYF.

The CDR3 reads CASSATGPGQPQHF. The CDR3 DNA is TGTGCCAGCAGCGCGACAGGTCCCGGTCAGCCCCAGCATTTT. V gene TRBV25-1 combines with J gene TRBJ1-5; maybe TRBD1 (6 bases). There are 14 residues in the CDR3. With 6 bases removed from V and 6 bases from J, the gap between germline ends came to 15 bases. The germline gives CDR1 MGHDK, CDR2 SYGVNS.

The rearrangement links TRBV6-4 to TRBJ2-7; D gene uncertain. This CDR3 spans 10 amino acids. The V gene's germline CDR1 is MRHNA and CDR2 SNTAGT. Trimming stripped 2 bases from V and 6 bases from J, with 2 bases between. CDR3 amino acids: CASSDGEQYF. The CDR3 DNA is TGTGCCAGCAGTGACGGCGAGCAGTACTTC.